The 5 T cell receptor beta chains given below trace back to one sample, sequenced in a study of T cell responses to AZD1222 COVID-19 vaccine. Produced via immunoSEQ multiplex PCR; TCRdb's table is partial and in-frame only. The sample records tens of thousands of clones, about nine tenths being singletons. Specimen: peripheral blood, collected on day 0 of AZD1222 vaccination. The receptors come from an adult in good health.

The chain uses TRBV5-1 and TRBJ2-3; 8 bases match TRBD2. This CDR3 has 14 amino acids. The germline gives CDR1 SGHRS, CDR2 YFSETQ. J lost 10 bases, V lost 2 bases, and 9 bases had no gene match. For the CDR3, the DNA is TGCGCCAGCAGCTTAGCGGGGGCCACGGGGCCGCAGTATTTT. It encodes CASSLAGATGPQYF.

CDR3 sequence reads: CASSPGLQTEQFF. In nucleotides, the CDR3 is TGTGCCAGTAGTCCGGGACTCCAAACCGAGCAGTTCTTC. The V and J genes are TRBV19 and TRBJ2-1; maybe TRBD2 (6 bases). Trimming took 5 bases from V and 10 from J, leaving 15 bases between them. CDR3 length: 13 amino acids. Germline V gives CDR1 LNHDA, CDR2 SQIVND (reference sequence).

The sample holds a few counts of this clone. The chain recombines TRBV29-1 with TRBJ2-7; D uncertain. The germline V gene encodes CDR1 SQVTM and CDR2 ANQGSEA. The CDR3 extends over 12 amino acids. The V gene lost 1 base and the J gene lost 3 bases, with 7 bases spanning the gap. In DNA, the CDR3 is TGCAGCGTTGAAGGATTAGACTACGAGCAGTACTTC. It is translated as CSVEGLDYEQYF.

Within the sample, this clone is medium-sized. The V and J genes are TRBV15 and TRBJ1-4, with 7 bases identical to TRBD1. In germline, CDR1 is LNHNV, CDR2 YYDKDF (reference sequence). The CDR3 contains 16 residues. V dropped 0 bases and J dropped 11; count of bases not matched to a gene: 12. CDR3 DNA sequence: TGTGCCACCAGCAGAGATCACGAGACAGGGAAGGGGAAACTGTTTTTT. It yields the protein CATSRDHETGKGKLFF. Looking up the rest from reference TRBV15 and TRBJ1-4 gives the full variable domain: DAMVIQNPRYQVTQFGKPVTLSCSQTLNHNVMYWYQQKSSQAPKLLFHYYDKDFNNEADTPDNFQSRRPNTSFCFLDIRSPGLGDTAMYLCATSRDHETGKGKLFFGSGTQLSVL.

V and J are TRBV3-1 (or the pseudogene TRBV3-2) and TRBJ2-7; no definite D call. V dropped 2 bases and J dropped 3 bases, with 14 bases sitting between them. This CDR3 comprises 15 residues. The germline CDR1 and CDR2 sequences are LGHDT and YNNKEL (reference sequence). The CDR3 loop reads CASSQIPGFSYEQYF. The CDR3 DNA reads as TGTGCCAGCAGCCAAATCCCTGGGTTTAGCTACGAGCAGTACTTC.